The 5 T cell receptor beta chains in this list originate from one sample, sequenced in a study of blood T cells in healthy people across ages. A J-beta primer mix and a sample-barcoded 5' primer were used in a second PCR of about 7 to 12 cycles. TCRdb reanalysed the 5' RACE reads using MiXCR and keeps one entry per CDR3 protein. This table holds 1.5 million to 2 million distinct CDR3 sequences, around half found once. Sequencing used blood. The source is a woman aged 35 to 49 in good health.

The V gene is TRBV4-3, the J gene TRBJ1-2; D is unclear. Germline loops: CDR1 LGHNA, CDR2 YSLEER. The CDR3 has 15 amino acids. Trimming stripped 1 base from V and 4 bases from J, with 13 bases between. The CDR3 DNA follows: TGCGCCAGCAGCCAAGTGACGGCGTCAGTCTATGGCTACACCTTC. Protein product: CASSQVTASVYGYTF.

This clonotype was counted only a few times. This rearrangement joins TRBV4-3 to TRBJ2-3, with a weak D call TRBD1 (5 bases). The CDR3 covers 14 residues. Trimming shortened V by 1 base and J by 4 bases, and 9 bases separated the two germline ends. Germline V gene sequence: CDR1 LGHNA, CDR2 YSLEER. CDR3 sequence reads: CASSQGQTSDTQYF. As DNA, the CDR3 is TGCGCCAGCAGCCAAGGACAGACCTCAGATACGCAGTATTTT.

Written as DNA, the CDR3 is TGTGCCAGCAGTTTGACGGGCTCAAATGAAGCTTTCTTT. Encoded protein: CASSLTGSNEAFF. The V call is TRBV27, the J call TRBJ1-1; no clear D gene. Trimming took off 3 bases at V and 7 bases at J, with 12 bases between the two ends. The CDR3 loop spans 13 amino acids. Germline loops: CDR1 MNHEY, CDR2 SMNVEV (reference sequence).

This clonotype was counted a few times. The rearrangement links TRBV5-1 to TRBJ1-5; D might be TRBD1 (6 bases). With 0 bases removed from V and 3 bases from J, the gap between germline ends came to 10 bases. Germline V gene lookup returns CDR1 SGHRS and CDR2 YFSETQ. The CDR3 consists of 15 residues. DNA of the CDR3: TGCGCCAGCAGCTTGGAGTGGGGGCTCAATCAGCCCCAGCATTTT. Protein: CASSLEWGLNQPQHF. Full variable domain (rest looked up from reference TRBV5-1 and TRBJ1-5): KAGVTQTPRYLIKTRGQQVTLSCSPISGHRSVSWYQQTPGQGLQFLFEYFSETQRNKGNFPGRFSGRQFSNSRSEMNVSTLELGDSALYLCASSLEWGLNQPQHFGDGTRLSIL.

The chain carries TRBV6-5 and TRBJ1-6; D gene uncertain. Looked up from germline, CDR1 is MNHEY and CDR2 is SVGAGI. The CDR3 spans 13 residues. V dropped 7 bases and J dropped 7 bases, with 11 bases sitting between them. CDR3 sequence (DNA): TGTGCCAGCAAAACGGACGGCAATTCACCCCTCCACTTT. It is translated as CASKTDGNSPLHF.